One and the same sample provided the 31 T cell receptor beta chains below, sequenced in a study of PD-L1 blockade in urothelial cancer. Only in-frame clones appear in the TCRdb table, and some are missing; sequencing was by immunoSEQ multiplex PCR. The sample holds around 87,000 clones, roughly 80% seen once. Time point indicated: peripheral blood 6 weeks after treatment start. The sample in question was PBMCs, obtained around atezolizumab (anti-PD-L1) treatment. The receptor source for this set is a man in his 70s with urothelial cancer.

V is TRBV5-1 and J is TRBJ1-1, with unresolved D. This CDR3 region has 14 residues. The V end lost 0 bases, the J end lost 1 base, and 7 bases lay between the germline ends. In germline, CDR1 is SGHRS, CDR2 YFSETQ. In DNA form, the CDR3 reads TGCGCCAGCAGCTTGGACGGTTGGAACACTGAAGCTTTCTTT. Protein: CASSLDGWNTEAFF.

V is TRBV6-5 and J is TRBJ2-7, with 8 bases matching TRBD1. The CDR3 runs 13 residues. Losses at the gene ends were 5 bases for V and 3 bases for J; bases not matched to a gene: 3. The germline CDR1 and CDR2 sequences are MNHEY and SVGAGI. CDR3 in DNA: TGTGCCAGCAGTGAGGGACAGGACTACGAGCAGTACTTC. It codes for CASSEGQDYEQYF.

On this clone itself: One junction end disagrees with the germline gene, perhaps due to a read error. The CDR3 here is CATSPGPGTTGELFF. CDR3 in DNA: TGCGCCACCAGTCCGGGACCGGGGACTACCGGGGAGCTGTTTTTT. The V gene is TRBV10-1, the J gene TRBJ2-2; TRBD2 might be the D (6 bases). Germline assignment: CDR1 WNHNN and CDR2 SYGVQD (reference sequence). The CDR3 contains 15 residues.

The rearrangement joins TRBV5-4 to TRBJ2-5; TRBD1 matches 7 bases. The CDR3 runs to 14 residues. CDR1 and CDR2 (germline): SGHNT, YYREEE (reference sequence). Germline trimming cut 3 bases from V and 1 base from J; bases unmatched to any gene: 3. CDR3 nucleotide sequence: TGTGCCAGCAGCTCCGCAGGGGGCCAAGAGACCCAGTACTTC. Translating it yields CASSSAGGQETQYF.

The CDR3 protein is CASSPPDSPTGELFF. CDR3 nucleotide sequence: TGTGCCAGCTCACCACCGGATAGCCCCACCGGGGAGCTGTTTTTT. This chain uses TRBV18 with TRBJ2-2; D is undetermined. The CDR3 has 15 amino acids. Trimming left V 0 bases short and J 4 bases short, with 9 bases between. Germline CDR1 KGHSH, CDR2 LQKENI.

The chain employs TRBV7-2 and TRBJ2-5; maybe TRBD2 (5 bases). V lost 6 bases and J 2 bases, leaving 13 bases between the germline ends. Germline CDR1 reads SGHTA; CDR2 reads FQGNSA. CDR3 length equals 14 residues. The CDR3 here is CASSPGLTQETQYF. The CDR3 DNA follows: TGTGCCAGCAGTCCCGGACTTACACAAGAGACCCAGTACTTC. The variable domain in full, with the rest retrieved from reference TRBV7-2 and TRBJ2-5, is GAGVSQSPSNKVTEKGKDVELRCDPISGHTALYWYRQSLGQGLEFLIYFQGNSAPDKSGLPSDRFSAERTGGSVSTLTIQRTQQEDSAVYLCASSPGLTQETQYFGPGTRLLVL.

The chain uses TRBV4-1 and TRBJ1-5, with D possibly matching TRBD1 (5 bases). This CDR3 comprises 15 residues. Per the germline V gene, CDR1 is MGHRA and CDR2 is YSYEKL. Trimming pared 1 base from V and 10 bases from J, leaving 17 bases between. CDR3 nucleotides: TGCGCCAGCAGCCAAGGCTTGGGGGACTCGAGACCCCAGCATTTT. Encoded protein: CASSQGLGDSRPQHF.

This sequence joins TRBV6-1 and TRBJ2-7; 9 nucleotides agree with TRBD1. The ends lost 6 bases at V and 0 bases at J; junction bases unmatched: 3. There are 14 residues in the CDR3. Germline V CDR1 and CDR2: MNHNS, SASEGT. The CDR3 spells CASRDRGVSYEQYF. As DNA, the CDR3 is TGTGCCAGCAGAGACAGGGGGGTCTCCTACGAGCAGTACTTC.

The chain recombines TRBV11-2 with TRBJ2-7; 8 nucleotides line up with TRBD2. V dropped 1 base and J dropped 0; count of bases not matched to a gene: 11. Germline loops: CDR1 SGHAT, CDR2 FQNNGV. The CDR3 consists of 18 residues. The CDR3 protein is CASSLAPGGAGGSYEQYF. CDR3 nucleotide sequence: TGTGCCAGCAGCTTAGCCCCGGGGGGCGCGGGAGGCTCCTACGAGCAGTACTTC.

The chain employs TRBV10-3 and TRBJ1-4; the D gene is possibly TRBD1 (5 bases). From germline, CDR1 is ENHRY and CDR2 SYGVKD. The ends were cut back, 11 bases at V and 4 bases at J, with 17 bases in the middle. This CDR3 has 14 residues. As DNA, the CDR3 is TGTGCCTCCTCGGGGGGGTCGAATAATGAAAAACTGTTTTTT. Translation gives CASSGGSNNEKLFF.

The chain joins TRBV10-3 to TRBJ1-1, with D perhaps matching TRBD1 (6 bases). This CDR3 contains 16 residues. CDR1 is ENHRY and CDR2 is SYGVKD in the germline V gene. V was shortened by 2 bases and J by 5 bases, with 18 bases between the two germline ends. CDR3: CAISEIKIQGRTEAFF. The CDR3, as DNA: TGTGCCATCAGTGAGATCAAGATACAGGGAAGAACTGAAGCTTTCTTT.

CDR3 bases: TGTGCCAGCACCTTGACAGGGGAGAACGGAGAGCAGTACTTC. It specifies CASTLTGENGEQYF. The rearrangement joins TRBV28 to TRBJ2-7; 8 nucleotides match TRBD1. V gave up 7 bases and J gave up 7 bases; unmatched junction bases: 12. Per the germline V gene, CDR1 is MDHEN and CDR2 is SYDVKM. This CDR3 contains 14 residues.

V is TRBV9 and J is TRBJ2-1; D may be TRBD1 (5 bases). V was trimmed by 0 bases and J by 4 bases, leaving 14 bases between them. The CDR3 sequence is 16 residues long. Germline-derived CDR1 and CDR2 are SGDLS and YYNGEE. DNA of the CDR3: TGTGCCAGCAGCGTAGCGGTCATAGGGGAATACAATGAGCAGTTCTTC. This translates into CASSVAVIGEYNEQFF.

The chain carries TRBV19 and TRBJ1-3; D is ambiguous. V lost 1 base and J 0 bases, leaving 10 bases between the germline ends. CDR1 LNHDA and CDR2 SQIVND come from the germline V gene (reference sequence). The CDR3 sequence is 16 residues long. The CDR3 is CASSIVPMSSGNTIYF. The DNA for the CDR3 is TGTGCCAGTAGTATAGTACCCATGAGCTCTGGAAACACCATATATTTT.

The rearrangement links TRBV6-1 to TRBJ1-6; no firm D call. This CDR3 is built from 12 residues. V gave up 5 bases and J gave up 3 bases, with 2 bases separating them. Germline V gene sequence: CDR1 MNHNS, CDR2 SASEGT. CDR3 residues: CASSLYNSPLHF. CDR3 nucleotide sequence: TGTGCCAGCAGTCTCTATAATTCACCCCTCCACTTT.

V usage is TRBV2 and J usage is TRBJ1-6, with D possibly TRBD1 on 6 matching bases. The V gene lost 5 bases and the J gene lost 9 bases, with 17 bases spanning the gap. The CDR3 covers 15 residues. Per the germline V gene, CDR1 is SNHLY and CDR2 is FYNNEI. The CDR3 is CASSSSGVLGSPLHF. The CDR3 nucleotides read TGTGCCAGCAGTTCCTCAGGGGTCCTGGGTTCACCCCTCCACTTT.

DNA for the CDR3: TGTGCCAGCAGCCAAGTGGACTCGGGAGTGGAAAAACTGTTTTTT. Translated: CASSQVDSGVEKLFF. V usage is TRBV4-2 and J usage is TRBJ1-4; D gene ambiguous. CDR1 is LGHNA and CDR2 is YNFKEQ in the germline V gene. The CDR3 extends over 15 amino acids. Between the trimmed V and J ends, which lost 1 base and 8 bases, there was a span of 14 bases.

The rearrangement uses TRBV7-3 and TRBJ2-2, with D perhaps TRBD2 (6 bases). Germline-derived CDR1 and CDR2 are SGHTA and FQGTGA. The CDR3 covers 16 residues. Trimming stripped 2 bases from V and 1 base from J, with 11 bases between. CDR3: CASSLDLAQNTGELFF. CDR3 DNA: TGTGCCAGCAGCTTAGACCTAGCGCAGAACACCGGGGAGCTGTTTTTT.

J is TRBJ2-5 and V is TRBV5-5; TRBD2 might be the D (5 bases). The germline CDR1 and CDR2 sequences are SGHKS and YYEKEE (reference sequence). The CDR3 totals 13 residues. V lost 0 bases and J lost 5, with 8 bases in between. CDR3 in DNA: TGTGCCAGCAGCTTGGGAGGGCAGGAGACCCAGTACTTC. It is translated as CASSLGGQETQYF.

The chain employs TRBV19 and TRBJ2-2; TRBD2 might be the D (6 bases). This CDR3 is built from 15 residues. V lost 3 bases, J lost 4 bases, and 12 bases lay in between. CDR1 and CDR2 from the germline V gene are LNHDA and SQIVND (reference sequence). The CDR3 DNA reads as TGTGCCAGTAGTATCGCGGGGACGGGCACCGGGGAGCTGTTTTTT. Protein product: CASSIAGTGTGELFF.

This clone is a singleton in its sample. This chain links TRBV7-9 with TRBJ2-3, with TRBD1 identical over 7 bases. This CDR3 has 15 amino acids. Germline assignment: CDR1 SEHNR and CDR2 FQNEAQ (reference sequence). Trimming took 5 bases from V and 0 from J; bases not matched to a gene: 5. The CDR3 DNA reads TGTGCCAGCAGCCCTCAGGGGGATAGCACAGATACGCAGTATTTT. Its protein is CASSPQGDSTDTQYF.

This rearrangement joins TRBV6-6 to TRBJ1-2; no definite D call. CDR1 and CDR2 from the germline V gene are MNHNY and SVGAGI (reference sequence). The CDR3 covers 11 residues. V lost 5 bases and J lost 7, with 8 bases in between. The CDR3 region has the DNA TGTGCCAGCAGTCCCACTCTTGGCTACACCTTC. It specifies CASSPTLGYTF.

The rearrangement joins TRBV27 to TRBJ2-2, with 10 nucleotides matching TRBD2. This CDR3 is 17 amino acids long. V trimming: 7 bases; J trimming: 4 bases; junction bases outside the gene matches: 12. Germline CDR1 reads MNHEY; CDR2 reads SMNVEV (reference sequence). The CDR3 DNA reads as TGTGCCAGCATGCCCATCCTACTAGCGGGATCCACCGGGGAGCTGTTTTTT. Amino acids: CASMPILLAGSTGELFF.

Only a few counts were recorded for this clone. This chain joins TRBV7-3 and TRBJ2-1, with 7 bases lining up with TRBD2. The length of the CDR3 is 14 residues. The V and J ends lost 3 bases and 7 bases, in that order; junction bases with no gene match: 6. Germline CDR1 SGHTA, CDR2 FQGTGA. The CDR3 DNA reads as TGTGCCAGCAGCTTGGGCGGGAGTGGGAATGAGCAGTTCTTC. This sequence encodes CASSLGGSGNEQFF.

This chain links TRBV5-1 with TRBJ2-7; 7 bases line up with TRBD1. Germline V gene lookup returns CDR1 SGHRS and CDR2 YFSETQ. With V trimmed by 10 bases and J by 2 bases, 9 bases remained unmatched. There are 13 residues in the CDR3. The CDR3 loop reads CASKGALTYEQYF. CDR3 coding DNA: TGCGCCTCGAAGGGGGCTCTCACCTACGAGCAGTACTTC.

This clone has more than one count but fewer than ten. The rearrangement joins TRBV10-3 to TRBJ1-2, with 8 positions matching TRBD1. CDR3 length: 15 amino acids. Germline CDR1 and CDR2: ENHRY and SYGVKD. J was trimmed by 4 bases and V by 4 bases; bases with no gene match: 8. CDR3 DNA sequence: TGTGCCATCAGTGCGGGGCAGGGGGCAGGCTATGGCTACACCTTC. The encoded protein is CAISAGQGAGYGYTF.

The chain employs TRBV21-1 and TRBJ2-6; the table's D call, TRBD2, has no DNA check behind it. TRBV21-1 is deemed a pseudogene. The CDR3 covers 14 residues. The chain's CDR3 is CASSSGAGANVLTF. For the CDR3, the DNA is TGTGCCAGCAGCTCGGGGGCTGGGGCCAACGTCCTGACTTTC.

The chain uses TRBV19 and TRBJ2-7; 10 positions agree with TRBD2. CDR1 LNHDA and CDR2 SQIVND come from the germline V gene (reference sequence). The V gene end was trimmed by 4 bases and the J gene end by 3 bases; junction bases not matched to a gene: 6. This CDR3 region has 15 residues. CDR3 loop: CASSRSSGRVYEQYF. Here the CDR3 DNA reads TGTGCCAGTAGTAGGTCGAGCGGGAGGGTCTACGAGCAGTACTTC.

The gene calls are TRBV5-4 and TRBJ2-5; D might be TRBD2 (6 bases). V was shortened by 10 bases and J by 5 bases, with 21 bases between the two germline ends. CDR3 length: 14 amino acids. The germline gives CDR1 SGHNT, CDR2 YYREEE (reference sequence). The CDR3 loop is CAGGTGAGVETQYF. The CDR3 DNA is TGTGCCGGGGGGACCGGGGCGGGCGTGGAGACCCAGTACTTC.

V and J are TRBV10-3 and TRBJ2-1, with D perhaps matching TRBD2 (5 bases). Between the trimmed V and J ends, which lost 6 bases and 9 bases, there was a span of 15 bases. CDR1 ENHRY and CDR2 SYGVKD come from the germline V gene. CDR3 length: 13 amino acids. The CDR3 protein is CAIRELVDGEQFF. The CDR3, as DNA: TGTGCCATCAGAGAACTAGTGGACGGTGAGCAGTTCTTC.

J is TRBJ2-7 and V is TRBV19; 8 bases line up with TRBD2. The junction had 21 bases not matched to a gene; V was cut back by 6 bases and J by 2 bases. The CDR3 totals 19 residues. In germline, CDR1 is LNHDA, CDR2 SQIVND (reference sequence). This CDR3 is CASRKYRASGYSGTYEQYF. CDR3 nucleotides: TGTGCCAGTAGAAAATATAGAGCTAGCGGGTATTCCGGTACCTACGAGCAGTACTTC. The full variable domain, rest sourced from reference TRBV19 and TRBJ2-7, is DGGITQSPKYLFRKEGQNVTLSCEQNLNHDAMYWYRQDPGQGLRLIYYSQIVNDFQKGDIAEGYSVSREKKESFPLTVTSAQKNPTAFYLCASRKYRASGYSGTYEQYFGPGTRLTVT.